This TCR beta chain was observed in a study of T cells after yellow fever vaccination. General study results and limits: Post-booster repertoires again held most primary-vaccination clones (roughly 96% CD4, about 88% CD8). Researchers cautioned that FACS-sorted repertoires could harbor abundant clonotypes contaminating from the bulk population.

TCRdb processed the 5' RACE reads anew with MiXCR; each CDR3 protein has one entry. The sample lists around 320,000 distinct CDR3 sequences; roughly a tenth were seen once. On this clonotype itself: Its specificity is not known.

Trimming took 3 bases from V and 0 from J, leaving 9 bases between them. The germline CDR1 and CDR2 sequences are KGHSH and LQKENI. This CDR3 comprises 16 residues. The chain carries TRBV18 and TRBJ2-6; no clear D. Sequenced material: CD4+ T cells sorted from PBMCs, taken 45 days after the yellow fever booster vaccination. This receptor was taken from a man aged 18 to 35 who received the YFV17D yellow fever vaccine. CDR3 sequence reads: CASSPARNSGANVLTF. Here the CDR3 DNA reads TGTGCCAGCTCACCCGCAAGAAACTCTGGGGCCAACGTCCTGACTTTC.